One sample yielded the 31 T cell receptor beta chains listed below, sequenced in a study of T cell repertoires in cytomegalovirus infection. These receptors have no known antigen. Each CDR3 protein is one row after TCRdb ran MiXCR on the reads. The table has fewer than 130,000 distinct CDR3 sequences, about 40% seen once; the top ten hold less than 80%. Here the sequenced sample was CD8+ T cells from cultured PBMCs, taken from culture after CMV antigen stimulation. Source of these receptors: a human donor in good health (CMV status not recorded). Some clones in this sample may be carry-over from other donors' samples.

The chain employs TRBV7-2 and TRBJ1-5; possibly TRBD1 for D (5 bases). The CDR3 is 15 residues long. In germline, CDR1 is SGHTA, CDR2 FQGNSA. The V end was cut by 4 bases, the J end by 0 bases, with 10 bases between. The CDR3: CASSSDSYSNQPQHF. For the CDR3, the DNA is TGTGCCAGCAGCTCCGACAGCTATAGCAATCAGCCCCAGCATTTT. The full variable domain, with the rest looked up from reference TRBV7-2 and TRBJ1-5, is GAGVSQSPSNKVTEKGKDVELRCDPISGHTALYWYRQSLGQGLEFLIYFQGNSAPDKSGLPSDRFSAERTGGSVSTLTIQRTQQEDSAVYLCASSSDSYSNQPQHFGDGTRLSIL.

The chain has TRBV12-3 or TRBV12-4 and TRBJ2-5; perhaps TRBD2 as D (5 bases). The CDR3 is 13 amino acids. Trimming stripped 3 bases from V and 4 bases from J, with 9 bases between. The CDR3: CASSFSGIETQYF. The CDR3 bases are TGTGCCAGCAGTTTCTCCGGGATAGAGACCCAGTACTTC.

This clonotype was observed at least ten times. This chain links TRBV7-8 with TRBJ2-7; 7 bases map to TRBD2. V lost 2 bases and J lost 2; bases outside the gene matches: 6. CDR1 is SGHVS and CDR2 is FQNEAQ in the germline V gene. The CDR3 extends over 15 amino acids. The CDR3 loop reads CASSLMSSGTYEQYF. In nucleotides, the CDR3 is TGTGCCAGCAGCTTAATGTCTAGCGGTACCTACGAGCAGTACTTC.

The rearrangement joins TRBV24-1 to TRBJ2-5; no reliable D call. Germline-derived CDR1 and CDR2 are KGHDR and SFDVKD. The CDR3 has 14 residues. Trimming stripped 5 bases from V and 4 bases from J, with 13 bases between. The CDR3 region is CATSGPASIETQYF. The CDR3 DNA reads TGTGCCACCAGTGGCCCAGCGTCTATAGAGACCCAGTACTTC.

The rearrangement links TRBV4-1 to TRBJ1-5; D perhaps matches TRBD1 (5 bases). CDR1 and CDR2 from the germline V gene are MGHRA and YSYEKL. V was pared by 4 bases and J by 8 bases, with 15 bases between. The CDR3 runs to 14 residues. The DNA for the CDR3 is TGCGCCAGCAGCCCAGAGCGGGGCGCGGAGCCCCAGCATTTT. Amino acid sequence: CASSPERGAEPQHF.

The V gene is TRBV9, the J gene TRBJ2-1, with 9 bases that match TRBD2. CDR1 SGDLS and CDR2 YYNGEE come from the germline V gene. This CDR3 has 15 amino acids. The V gene end was trimmed by 1 base and the J gene end by 3 bases; junction bases not matched to a gene: 2. CDR3 region: CASSVSSGGYNEQFF. For the CDR3, the DNA is TGTGCCAGCAGCGTAAGTAGCGGGGGCTACAATGAGCAGTTCTTC.

The chain joins TRBV11-3 to TRBJ2-7; D unresolved. This CDR3 is built from 14 residues. CDR1 and CDR2 (germline): SGHNT, YENEEA. V gave up 5 bases and J gave up 3 bases, with 14 bases separating them. This CDR3 reads CASSLTDGFYEQYF. The CDR3 DNA is TGTGCCAGCAGCCTCACGGACGGGTTCTACGAGCAGTACTTC.

The rearrangement joins TRBV19 to TRBJ1-1, with D unclear. The CDR3 runs to 15 residues. V was cut by 6 bases and J by 0 bases, with 14 bases left in between. Germline assignment: CDR1 LNHDA and CDR2 SQIVND (reference sequence). CDR3 DNA: TGTGCCAGTAGCATACGAGGCGGCCTGAACACTGAAGCTTTCTTT. It specifies CASSIRGGLNTEAFF.

This rearrangement joins TRBV27 to TRBJ1-5; D remains ambiguous. Germline V gene sequence: CDR1 MNHEY, CDR2 SMNVEV (reference sequence). This CDR3 spans 14 amino acids. Trimming stripped 3 bases from V and 0 bases from J, with 6 bases between. The CDR3 nucleotides are TGTGCCAGCAGTTTGATTAATAGCAATCAGCCCCAGCATTTT. Translation: CASSLINSNQPQHF.

As DNA, the CDR3 is TGTGCCATCAGTGAGTCGGGGGGGGTAGACGAGCAGTACTTC. Protein: CAISESGGVDEQYF. This chain uses TRBV10-3 with TRBJ2-7; 7 positions agree with TRBD2. V lost 0 bases and J lost 5; bases outside the gene matches: 4. The CDR3 is 14 residues long. Germline V gene data show CDR1 as ENHRY and CDR2 as SYGVKD.

This clonotype was seen only a few times. V is TRBV7-2 and J is TRBJ1-1; no clear D. This CDR3 spans 13 amino acids. Per germline, CDR1 SGHTA and CDR2 FQGNSA. V lost 1 base, J lost 6 bases, and 9 bases lay in between. CDR3 sequence reads: CASSLVPDAEAFF. As DNA, the CDR3 is TGTGCCAGCAGCTTAGTGCCAGACGCTGAAGCTTTCTTT.

This clonotype was seen a few times. The chain links TRBV28 to TRBJ1-2; no clear D gene. The V end lost 2 bases, the J end lost 7 bases, and 17 bases lay between the germline ends. Germline V gene sequence: CDR1 MDHEN, CDR2 SYDVKM. This CDR3 region has 15 residues. CDR3 sequence: CASSLVLDGVTGYTF. The CDR3 DNA reads TGTGCCAGCAGTTTAGTTCTAGACGGCGTTACTGGCTACACCTTC.

This chain joins TRBV6-1 and TRBJ1-5, with D unresolved. Deletions cut 2 bases from V and 1 base from J, with 12 bases between. This CDR3 is 16 amino acids long. Germline V gene lookup returns CDR1 MNHNS and CDR2 SASEGT. CDR3 nucleotides: TGTGCCAGCAGTGAACTCTCGGTTAACAGCAATCAGCCCCAGCATTTT. Protein sequence: CASSELSVNSNQPQHF.

The chain is built from TRBV6-5 and TRBJ2-3; either TRBD1 or TRBD2 may supply D (6 bases each). V was trimmed by 7 bases and J by 2 bases, leaving 16 bases between them. Germline lookup yields CDR1 MNHEY and CDR2 SVGAGI. CDR3 length equals 15 residues. The CDR3 DNA is TGTGCCAGCAATAGTGCGGGACAACCCACAGATACGCAGTATTTT. Residues: CASNSAGQPTDTQYF.

The rearrangement uses TRBV7-8 and TRBJ1-2; TRBD1 matches 9 bases. Per the germline V gene, CDR1 is SGHVS and CDR2 is FQNEAQ. V was clipped by 4 bases and J by 8 bases; unmatched bases: 11. This CDR3 spans 15 amino acids. The CDR3 spells CASSSIGQGKEGYTF. CDR3 nucleotides: TGTGCCAGCAGCTCAATCGGACAGGGGAAAGAAGGCTACACCTTC.

V gene TRBV6-8 combines with J gene TRBJ1-1; D possibly corresponds to TRBD1 (6 bases). Germline V gives CDR1 MNHGY, CDR2 SAAAGT. V lost 2 bases, J lost 1 base, and 8 bases lay in between. The CDR3 consists of 14 residues. As DNA, the CDR3 is TGTGCCAGCAGTTACGGACAGCGGAACACTGAAGCTTTCTTT. Its protein is CASSYGQRNTEAFF.

At least ten counts were recorded for this clonotype. The chain combines TRBV29-1 with TRBJ1-3, with D unclear. Trimming removed 5 bases at V and 0 bases at J, with 8 bases between. The CDR3 is 13 amino acids. Germline loops: CDR1 SQVTM, CDR2 ANQGSEA. Here the CDR3 DNA reads TGCAGCGTTTACGATCTCTCTGGAAACACCATATATTTT. Protein product: CSVYDLSGNTIYF.

This clonotype was detected ten times or more. This sequence joins TRBV28 and TRBJ2-7; perhaps TRBD1 as D (6 bases). This CDR3 region has 12 residues. Germline V gene sequence: CDR1 MDHEN, CDR2 SYDVKM. V was cut by 10 bases and J by 2 bases, with 12 bases left in between. The CDR3 reads CATRDTAYEQYF. In nucleotides, the CDR3 is TGTGCCACCCGGGACACCGCCTACGAGCAGTACTTC.

V and J are TRBV2 and TRBJ1-4, with 7 bases lining up with TRBD1. V lost 4 bases, J lost 11 bases, and 10 bases stayed unmatched. The CDR3 runs to 14 residues. Germline V gene data show CDR1 as SNHLY and CDR2 as FYNNEI. CDR3 nucleotide sequence: TGTGCCAGCAGTGGAAACAGGGGCCTTGACAAACTGTTTTTT. It yields the protein CASSGNRGLDKLFF.

The chain uses TRBV5-4 and TRBJ2-1; TRBD2 aligns across 9 bases. The germline V gene has CDR1 SGHNT and CDR2 YYREEE (reference sequence). The CDR3 contains 15 residues. The ends lost 1 base at V and 8 bases at J; junction bases unmatched: 7. CDR3 DNA: TGTGCCAGCAGCTTGTCAGCGGGGGGCGGGGATGAGCAGTTCTTC. Translating gives CASSLSAGGGDEQFF.

This clonotype has only a few counts. The rearrangement joins TRBV27 to TRBJ2-5; either TRBD1 or TRBD2 may supply D (5 bases each). The CDR3 consists of 15 residues. V lost 5 bases and J lost 5, with 18 bases in between. CDR1 is MNHEY, CDR2 SMNVEV, per germline (reference sequence). CDR3 DNA sequence: TGTGCCAGCAGTATACATAGAGGGGCTGAGGAGACCCAGTACTTC. It is translated as CASSIHRGAEETQYF.

The chain has TRBV27 and TRBJ2-1, with 7 positions matching TRBD2. J was trimmed by 2 bases and V by 1 base; bases with no gene match: 5. The CDR3 has 16 residues. Germline CDR1 and CDR2: MNHEY and SMNVEV (reference sequence). CDR3 region: CASSLYTGGTYNEQFF. Here the CDR3 DNA reads TGTGCCAGCAGTTTATATACGGGGGGAACCTACAATGAGCAGTTCTTC.

This chain uses TRBV7-4 with TRBJ2-5; no clear D gene. Germline loops: CDR1 SGHVT, CDR2 SQSDAQ. Trimming removed 0 bases from V and 5 bases from J, with 10 bases in between. The CDR3 contains 14 residues. Here the CDR3 reads CASSLAAEKETQYF. DNA for the CDR3: TGTGCCAGCAGCTTAGCGGCGGAAAAGGAGACCCAGTACTTC.

In this sample, this clonotype turned up a few times. This chain connects TRBV3-1 to TRBJ2-1; 11 bases fit TRBD2. Trimming removed 4 bases from V and 0 bases from J; junction bases left unmatched: 23. This CDR3 region has 23 residues. Germline V CDR1 and CDR2: LGHDT, YNNKEL (reference sequence). CDR3 amino acids: CASSRSRVGPASGGPYSYNEQFF. Here the CDR3 DNA reads TGTGCCAGCAGCCGGTCGAGAGTTGGTCCCGCTAGCGGGGGGCCCTACTCCTACAATGAGCAGTTCTTC.

The V and J genes are TRBV25-1 and TRBJ2-2; no clear D gene. The germline V gene has CDR1 MGHDK and CDR2 SYGVNS. This CDR3 contains 15 residues. Trimming stripped 3 bases from V and 5 bases from J, with 13 bases between. CDR3 region: CASSDAVGWTGELFF. The CDR3 region has the DNA TGTGCCAGCAGTGACGCGGTAGGATGGACCGGGGAGCTGTTTTTT. The whole variable domain, filled in from reference TRBV25-1 and TRBJ2-2, reads EADIYQTPRYLVIGTGKKITLECSQTMGHDKMYWYQQDPGMELHLIHYSYGVNSTEKGDLSSESTVSRIRTEHFPLTLESARPSHTSQYLCASSDAVGWTGELFFGEGSRLTVL.

The CDR3 loop reads CASSEAIGGAKNEQFF. CDR3 bases: TGTGCCAGCAGTGAAGCGATAGGGGGGGCAAAGAATGAGCAGTTCTTC. This rearrangement joins TRBV2 to TRBJ2-1, with D possibly being TRBD2 (7 bases). Germline values: CDR1 SNHLY, CDR2 FYNNEI. V lost 0 bases, J lost 7 bases, and 16 bases lay in between. The CDR3 loop spans 16 amino acids.

A few counts support this clonotype. This chain connects TRBV6-5 to TRBJ2-7, with TRBD1 matching over 10 bases. CDR1 MNHEY and CDR2 SVGAGI come from the germline V gene. The CDR3 is 14 residues long. V lost 10 bases, J lost 6 bases, and 12 bases stayed unmatched. The CDR3 loop is CATRVGTGVGEQYF. The CDR3, as DNA: TGTGCCACCCGTGTGGGGACAGGGGTAGGCGAGCAGTACTTC.

Worth noting for this clonotype: One junction end does not reproduce the germline sequence, and a read error may be involved. The chain employs TRBV11-1 and TRBJ1-1, with D uncertain. The germline gives CDR1 SGHAT, CDR2 FQDESV (reference sequence). The length of the CDR3 is 14 residues. CDR3 nucleotide sequence: TGTGTCAGCAGCTTAGCAATGACACCCACTGAAGCTTTCTTT. Protein: CVSSLAMTPTEAFF. Full variable domain (rest looked up from reference TRBV11-1 and TRBJ1-1): EAEVAQSPRYKITEKSQAVAFWCDPISGHATLYWYRQILGQGPELLVQFQDESVVDDSQLPKDRFSAERLKGVDSTLKIQPAELGDSAMYLCVSSLAMTPTEAFFGQGTRLTVV.

The rearrangement joins TRBV3-1 to TRBJ2-1; D is possibly TRBD1 (6 bases). There are 14 residues in the CDR3. Per germline, CDR1 LGHDT and CDR2 YNNKEL (reference sequence). Deletions cut 4 bases from V and 6 bases from J, with 13 bases between. The CDR3 region is CASSLYGQTNEQFF. CDR3 in DNA: TGTGCCAGCAGCCTATATGGACAGACCAATGAGCAGTTCTTC.

The chain couples TRBV3-1 to TRBJ2-7; the match to TRBD2 covers 7 bases. The junction had 15 bases not matched to a gene; V was cut back by 4 bases and J by 3 bases. Germline V lookup: CDR1 LGHDT, CDR2 YNNKEL (reference sequence). This CDR3 comprises 17 residues. CDR3 residues: CASSPAPPGLDFYEQYF. CDR3 sequence (DNA): TGTGCCAGCAGCCCCGCCCCCCCCGGACTAGATTTCTACGAGCAGTACTTC.

The chain carries TRBV20-1 and TRBJ2-7, with 11 bases that match TRBD1. J was trimmed by 7 bases and V by 3 bases; bases with no gene match: 14. CDR3 size: 16 residues. The V gene's germline CDR1 is DFQATT and CDR2 SNEGSKA (reference sequence). CDR3 protein: CSARGLVGQGALEQYF. The CDR3 bases are TGCAGTGCTAGGGGGTTAGTCGGACAGGGGGCCTTAGAGCAGTACTTC.